This T cell receptor beta chain is from a study of control samples from healthy donors and cancer patients (dated by TCRdb to about 2020). Preparation of the library involved the immunoSEQ multiplex PCR assay. Imported from immuneACCESS, the table was reduced by TCRdb to in-frame sequences with V and J called. These copies leave out some clones; in studies compared against another copy, an unresolved V gene accounts for under half, and the cause of the remainder is not known. Here the sample has more than 100,000 clones; 75% to 95% occur a single time. About 9% of the sample goes to the ten largest clones. The germline V gene specifies KGHSH as CDR1 and LQKENI as CDR2. The CDR3, from cysteine to phenylalanine, totals 19 residues. Only the CDR3 DNA stays, 57 bases, in frame from base 1. V is cut by 1 base and J by 5 bases, and the space between the germline ends is 24 bases. Points on this clone: Its antigen is still unknown. No clone much larger than this one lies a single base away; base qualities are absent.

The source is a young man in good health. The sample consisted of blood. Recombination joined TRBV18 with TRBJ1-5; TRBD1 could be the D gene, as 6 bases match. In nucleotide form, the sequence is TGTGCCAGCTCACCACTTAAACGAGGCAGGGGAGAATATTATCAGCCCCAGCATTTT. Translation gives CASSPLKRGRGEYYQPQHF.